The text below deals with one T cell receptor beta chain. The CDR3 extends over 16 amino acids. CDR1 and CDR2 from the germline V gene are ENHRY and SYGVKD. Trimming cost V 1 base and J 0 bases, with 10 bases left between them. This record belongs to a study of shared clonotypes between healthy human individuals. A CD45RA-negative memory subset and a CD45RA+ naive subset were separated from the CD4+ cells. Clones were sequenced by immunoSEQ multiplex PCR, and TCRdb holds only the in-frame ones, with some missing. The data hold some 1.5 million clones, with under 99% observed a single time. This receptor was identified in a man younger than 45 in good health. This chain connects TRBV10-3 to TRBJ1-5; unclear D gene. The sequenced sample was naive CD4+ T cells sorted from blood. Subset of the sample: CD45RA+ positively selected. The CDR3 DNA sequence: TGTGCCATCAGTGAGTTTAGAGATTATAGCAATCAGCCCCAGCATTTT. Protein: CAISEFRDYSNQPQHF.